The 17 T cell receptor beta chains below were found in one sample sequenced in a study of radiation and T cells in renal cell carcinoma. Time point noted: baseline pretreatment blood. Treatment given: 15 Gy SBRT to primary tumor, nephrectomy 4 weeks later. Repertoires were generated with immunoSEQ multiplex PCR, while TCRdb's copy carries only in-frame clones and drops some. Of approximately 140,000 clones in the sample, 70% to 90% were seen once. Sequencing was performed on blood, taken from a patient whose treatment included radiotherapy and nephrectomy. Every receptor here comes from a woman in her fifties or sixties with renal cell carcinoma.

The V gene is TRBV25-1, the J gene TRBJ2-2; 7 bases fit TRBD1. With 6 bases clipped from V and 6 bases from J, the junction kept 4 bases outside the gene matches. The CDR3 sequence is 13 residues long. Germline-derived CDR1 and CDR2 are MGHDK and SYGVNS. The DNA of the CDR3 is TGTGCCAGCAGGGTGACAGGGCCCGGGGAGCTGTTTTTT. It encodes CASRVTGPGELFF.

This clone occurred once. V is TRBV7-2 and J is TRBJ2-5, with 11 bases matching TRBD2. The germline CDR1 and CDR2 sequences are SGHTA and FQGNSA. This CDR3 comprises 16 residues. J was trimmed by 5 bases and V by 1 base; bases with no gene match: 6. The DNA for the CDR3 is TGTGCCAGCAGCTTAGTAGTAGCGGGGGGGCGGGAGACCCAGTACTTC. Its protein product is CASSLVVAGGRETQYF.

The chain carries TRBV27 and TRBJ2-1; D not resolved. The CDR3 length is 14 residues. Trimming stripped 5 bases from V and 3 bases from J, with 11 bases between. In germline, CDR1 is MNHEY, CDR2 SMNVEV (reference sequence). The CDR3 loop is CASSPVGFYNEQFF. The CDR3, as DNA: TGTGCCAGCAGTCCCGTGGGCTTCTACAATGAGCAGTTCTTC.

This clone has only one observation. The J gene is TRBJ2-5, the V gene TRBV29-1, with a possible D match to TRBD1 (6 bases). The CDR3 is made up of 13 amino acids. The V and J ends lost 6 bases and 5 bases respectively, with 16 bases between them. Germline assignment: CDR1 SQVTM and CDR2 ANQGSEA. CDR3 in amino acids: CSVERGQGETQYF. CDR3 coding DNA: TGCAGCGTGGAAAGGGGCCAGGGGGAGACCCAGTACTTC. The full variable domain, its missing parts supplied by reference TRBV29-1 and TRBJ2-5, is SAVISQKPSRDICQRGTSLTIQCQVDSQVTMMFWYRQQPGQSLTLIATANQGSEATYESGFVIDKFPISRPNLTFSTLTVSNMSPEDSSIYLCSVERGQGETQYFGPGTRLLVL.

The genes are TRBV28 and TRBJ2-5; D is ambiguous. The CDR3 length is 10 residues. Germline lookup yields CDR1 MDHEN and CDR2 SYDVKM. V lost 8 bases to trimming and J lost 4 bases, with 5 bases between them. The CDR3 is CASFRETQYF. In nucleotides, the CDR3 is TGTGCCAGCTTTCGAGAGACCCAGTACTTC.

This rearrangement joins TRBV9 to TRBJ1-2; D is uncertain. Trimming stripped 0 bases from V and 8 bases from J, with 11 bases between. The CDR3 length is 13 residues. From germline, CDR1 is SGDLS and CDR2 YYNGEE. The CDR3 is CASSVEGGRGYTF. CDR3 nucleotides: TGTGCCAGCAGCGTAGAGGGAGGGAGGGGCTACACCTTC.

The chain combines TRBV7-9 with TRBJ2-3; 10 bases agree with TRBD2. V lost 4 bases to trimming and J lost 4 bases; unmatched junction nucleotides: 5. From germline, CDR1 is SEHNR and CDR2 FQNEAQ (reference sequence). The CDR3 contains 15 residues. The chain's CDR3 is CASSWTSGSADTQYF. For the CDR3, the DNA is TGTGCCAGCAGCTGGACTAGCGGTTCGGCAGATACGCAGTATTTT.

In its sample, this clone was seen once. The V call is TRBV10-3, the J call TRBJ1-2, with 8 bases lining up with TRBD1. Losses at the gene ends were 10 bases for V and 8 bases for J; bases not matched to a gene: 12. Germline lookup yields CDR1 ENHRY and CDR2 SYGVKD. CDR3 length: 13 amino acids. The CDR3 DNA is TGTGCCACCGGGGGGACAGGCCCCTCGGGCTACACCTTC. Its protein product is CATGGTGPSGYTF.

With respect to this clone: Distinct nucleotide sequences in the sample also encode this CDR3. This chain connects TRBV5-1 to TRBJ2-3; D is uncertain. Germline CDR1 SGHRS, CDR2 YFSETQ. The V and J ends lost 0 bases and 0 bases respectively, with 5 bases between them. There are 14 residues in the CDR3. CDR3 in DNA: TGCGCCAGCAGCTTGGGGGGAAGCACAGATACGCAGTATTTT. Translation gives CASSLGGSTDTQYF.

The chain joins TRBV4-3 to TRBJ2-7; a weak D match, TRBD1 (5 bases). Germline CDR1 reads LGHNA; CDR2 reads YSLEER. Trimming removed 3 bases from V and 0 bases from J, with 9 bases in between. The CDR3 has 14 residues. The DNA for the CDR3 is TGCGCCAGCAGCCAGGACATAATCTCCTACGAGCAGTACTTC. Protein: CASSQDIISYEQYF.

The chain combines TRBV9 with TRBJ1-2; 7 bases map to TRBD1. CDR3 size: 15 residues. V trimming: 4 bases; J trimming: 4 bases; junction bases outside the gene matches: 10. CDR1 and CDR2 from the germline V gene are SGDLS and YYNGEE. CDR3 sequence (DNA): TGTGCCAGCAGCACACGAAGGGGACAGACCTATGGCTACACCTTC. Its protein is CASSTRRGQTYGYTF.

The chain joins TRBV7-7 to TRBJ2-5; TRBD2 agrees at 12 bases. Germline CDR1 and CDR2: SSHAT and FNYEAQ (reference sequence). The CDR3 sequence is 16 residues long. V lost 5 bases, J lost 5 bases, and 9 bases stayed unmatched. The CDR3 DNA reads as TGTGCCAGCAGCCCAACCCTAGCGGGGGGGAGGGAGACCCAGTACTTC. Its protein product is CASSPTLAGGRETQYF.

The V and J genes are TRBV19 and TRBJ2-7, with unresolved D. Germline V gene data show CDR1 as LNHDA and CDR2 as SQIVND (reference sequence). V was cut by 0 bases and J by 2 bases, with 11 bases left in between. The CDR3 has 15 amino acids. In DNA form, the CDR3 reads TGTGCCAGTAGTATAGATCTATTGGCAGCCTACGAGCAGTACTTC. Residues: CASSIDLLAAYEQYF. Full variable domain (missing parts from reference TRBV19 and TRBJ2-7): DGGITQSPKYLFRKEGQNVTLSCEQNLNHDAMYWYRQDPGQGLRLIYYSQIVNDFQKGDIAEGYSVSREKKESFPLTVTSAQKNPTAFYLCASSIDLLAAYEQYFGPGTRLTVT.

J is TRBJ2-7 and V is TRBV14; D is perhaps TRBD2 (6 bases). V dropped 1 base and J dropped 6 bases, with 16 bases sitting between them. The CDR3 length is 15 residues. CDR1 and CDR2 from the germline V gene are SGHDN and FVKESK. CDR3 DNA: TGTGCCAGCAGCCAAGTCGGGAGCAGTCCCTTCGAGCAGTACTTC. Protein: CASSQVGSSPFEQYF. The variable domain in full, completed from reference TRBV14 and TRBJ2-7, reads EAGVTQFPSHSVIEKGQTVTLRCDPISGHDNLYWYRRVMGKEIKFLLHFVKESKQDESGMPNNRFLAERTGGTYSTLKVQPAELEDSGVYFCASSQVGSSPFEQYFGPGTRLTVT.

The genes are TRBV7-9 and TRBJ1-4, with D possibly being TRBD1 (5 bases). The germline V and J ends were trimmed by 5 bases and 5 bases, with 9 bases remaining between them. The CDR3 is 13 residues long. CDR1 and CDR2 (germline): SEHNR, FQNEAQ (reference sequence). The CDR3: CASSGRTNEKLFF. In nucleotides, the CDR3 is TGTGCCAGCAGCGGTCGGACAAATGAAAAACTGTTTTTT.

The genes are TRBV9 and TRBJ1-1, with no clear D. CDR3 length: 13 amino acids. The V end was cut by 0 bases, the J end by 6 bases, with 9 bases between. The germline V gene encodes CDR1 SGDLS and CDR2 YYNGEE. The CDR3 protein is CASSVGGSSEAFF. Here the CDR3 DNA reads TGTGCCAGCAGCGTAGGCGGGTCCTCTGAAGCTTTCTTT.

The chain has TRBV20-1 and TRBJ2-7; D gene uncertain. The CDR3 extends over 11 amino acids. V was shortened by 3 bases and J by 3 bases, with 6 bases between the two germline ends. CDR1 and CDR2 (germline): DFQATT, SNEGSKA (reference sequence). The CDR3 DNA reads as TGCAGTGCTAGGACTGGCTACGAGCAGTACTTC. This translates into CSARTGYEQYF.